These T cell receptor beta chains were read from a single sample in a study of identical twins. In TCRdb, the 5' RACE reads were re-called with MiXCR into one record per CDR3 protein. The table records about 290,000 distinct CDR3 sequences, less than 9.5% of them present only once. A further study also used this sample, focusing on yellow fever vaccine responses in identical twins.

Sequencing was performed on CD8+ T cells sorted from blood. Receptors were obtained from a woman between 18 and 29 years old in good health. The CDR3 runs from the conserved cysteine through the conserved F or W. Each record gives: V gene, clone size, J gene, D gene, CDR3 length, CDR3 protein, CDR3 DNA. D genes are given only for firm matches. Not every row has a clone size; where given, it reads once, few, many or a size class.

V: TRBV2
size: few
J: TRBJ2-1
D: NA
length: 13
CDR3: CASSADPDREQFF
DNA: TGTGCCAGCAGTGCGGACCCTGATAGGGAGCAGTTCTTC

V: TRBV21-1
size: few
J: TRBJ2-3
D: NA
length: 15
CDR3: CASSKAGRGTDTQYF
DNA: TGTGCCAGCAGCAAAGCCGGCAGGGGAACAGATACGCAGTATTTT

V: TRBV5-1
size: many
J: TRBJ2-5
D: NA
length: 15
CDR3: CASSLTPGYQETQYF
DNA: TGCGCCAGCAGCTTGACGCCAGGGTACCAAGAGACCCAGTACTTC

V: TRBV7-9
size: NA
J: TRBJ2-1
D: TRBD2
length: 15
CDR3: CASSPSGFLVFEQFF
DNA: TGTGCCAGCAGTCCTAGCGGCTTCCTCGTTTTTGAGCAGTTCTTC

V: TRBV7-2
size: NA
J: TRBJ2-7
D: TRBD2
length: 17
CDR3: CASSLAGGLASSYEQYF
DNA: TGTGCCAGCAGCTTAGCAGGGGGACTAGCTTCCTCCTACGAGCAGTACTTC

V: TRBV6-1
size: NA
J: TRBJ2-2
D: NA
length: 16
CDR3: CAIRAGARSDTGELFF
DNA: TGTGCCATTCGTGCGGGGGCGCGATCTGACACCGGGGAGCTGTTTTTT

V: TRBV4-2
size: NA
J: TRBJ2-1
D: TRBD1
length: 23
CDR3: CASSPPGTGPAGSPQSSYNEQFF
DNA: TGTGCCAGCAGCCCTCCCGGGACAGGCCCAGCGGGCTCCCCCCAAAGCTCCTACAATGAGCAGTTCTTC

V: TRBV19
size: NA
J: TRBJ2-1
D: NA
length: 15
CDR3: CASSIVRDRPNEQFF
DNA: TGTGCCAGTAGTATAGTTCGGGACCGACCCAATGAGCAGTTCTTC

V: TRBV24-1
size: NA
J: TRBJ2-1
D: TRBD1
length: 14
CDR3: CATSEGTGINEQFF
DNA: TGTGCCACCAGTGAGGGGACAGGGATTAATGAGCAGTTCTTC

V: TRBV12-3/TRBV12-4
size: NA
J: TRBJ2-7
D: NA
length: 13
CDR3: CASRDSVGYEQYF
DNA: TGTGCCAGCAGAGACAGTGTTGGCTACGAGCAGTACTTC

V: TRBV20-1
size: many
J: TRBJ2-1
D: TRBD2
length: 12
CDR3: CSARTSDNEQFF
DNA: TGCAGTGCTCGGACTAGCGACAATGAGCAGTTCTTC

V: TRBV28
size: many
J: TRBJ2-1
D: TRBD1
length: 14
CDR3: CASNHRGLYNEQFF
DNA: TGTGCCAGCAACCACAGGGGGCTGTACAATGAGCAGTTCTTC

V: TRBV6-1
size: few
J: TRBJ2-1
D: TRBD2
length: 16
CDR3: CASSISGYSSYNEQFF
DNA: TGTGCCAGCAGTATTAGCGGGTATAGCTCCTACAATGAGCAGTTCTTC

V: TRBV5-1
size: few
J: TRBJ2-1
D: NA
length: 14
CDR3: CASSLGGGSHEQFF
DNA: TGCGCCAGCAGCTTGGGTGGAGGGTCCCATGAGCAGTTCTTC

V: TRBV15
size: many
J: TRBJ2-7
D: TRBD1
length: 15
CDR3: CATSRLRDSSYEQYF
DNA: TGTGCCACCAGCAGGCTCCGGGACAGCTCCTACGAGCAGTACTTC

V: TRBV2
size: few
J: TRBJ2-1
D: TRBD2
length: 16
CDR3: CASSERLAGTNNEQFF
DNA: TGTGCCAGCAGCGAACGACTAGCGGGGACCAACAATGAGCAGTTCTTC

V: TRBV6-5
size: many
J: TRBJ2-7
D: NA
length: 13
CDR3: CASSSLGADEQYF
DNA: TGTGCCAGCAGTTCGCTGGGCGCGGACGAGCAGTACTTC

V: TRBV11-1
size: many
J: TRBJ2-7
D: TRBD2
length: 19
CDR3: CASSSKARLAEKYSYEQYF
DNA: TGTGCCAGCAGCTCCAAAGCACGGCTAGCGGAGAAATACTCCTACGAGCAGTACTTC

V: TRBV18
size: few
J: TRBJ2-7
D: NA
length: 13
CDR3: CASSPGAFYEQYF
DNA: TGTGCCAGCTCACCGGGAGCATTCTACGAGCAGTACTTC

V: TRBV7-9
size: few
J: TRBJ1-1
D: NA
length: 13
CDR3: CASSFGAYTEAFF
DNA: TGTGCCAGCAGCTTTGGGGCTTACACTGAAGCTTTCTTT

V: TRBV6-2/TRBV6-3
size: many
J: TRBJ2-1
D: TRBD2
length: 16
CDR3: CASSRVGGLAGNEQFF
DNA: TGTGCCAGCAGTAGGGTTGGAGGACTAGCCGGCAATGAGCAGTTCTTC

V: TRBV27
size: NA
J: TRBJ2-3
D: TRBD2
length: 18
CDR3: CASSLYPPSGASTDTQYF
DNA: TGTGCCAGCAGTTTATACCCTCCTAGCGGTGCTAGCACAGATACGCAGTATTTT

V: TRBV19
size: many
J: TRBJ2-2
D: TRBD2
length: 15
CDR3: CASSFSGRDTGELFF
DNA: TGTGCCAGTAGTTTTTCAGGGAGGGACACCGGGGAGCTGTTTTTT

V: TRBV29-1
size: many
J: TRBJ2-7
D: NA
length: 15
CDR3: CSVEGPGQGGFEQYF
DNA: TGCAGCGTTGAAGGTCCAGGGCAGGGTGGATTCGAGCAGTACTTC

V: TRBV6-1
size: NA
J: TRBJ2-1
D: TRBD1
length: 16
CDR3: CASTESGDREFDEQFF
DNA: TGTGCCAGCACCGAAAGCGGGGACAGGGAGTTTGATGAGCAGTTCTTC

V: TRBV12-3/TRBV12-4
size: few
J: TRBJ2-3
D: NA
length: 16
CDR3: CASSSRVPPGTDTQYF
DNA: TGTGCCAGCAGTTCCCGGGTCCCCCCGGGGACAGATACGCAGTATTTT

V: TRBV12-3/TRBV12-4
size: many
J: TRBJ2-3
D: TRBD2
length: 14
CDR3: CASSLAGSGDTQYF
DNA: TGTGCCAGCAGCCTAGCGGGAAGTGGGGATACGCAGTATTTT

V: TRBV27
size: NA
J: TRBJ1-2
D: NA
length: 13
CDR3: CASSRTGNYGYTF
DNA: TGTGCCAGCAGTCGAACGGGAAACTATGGCTACACCTTC